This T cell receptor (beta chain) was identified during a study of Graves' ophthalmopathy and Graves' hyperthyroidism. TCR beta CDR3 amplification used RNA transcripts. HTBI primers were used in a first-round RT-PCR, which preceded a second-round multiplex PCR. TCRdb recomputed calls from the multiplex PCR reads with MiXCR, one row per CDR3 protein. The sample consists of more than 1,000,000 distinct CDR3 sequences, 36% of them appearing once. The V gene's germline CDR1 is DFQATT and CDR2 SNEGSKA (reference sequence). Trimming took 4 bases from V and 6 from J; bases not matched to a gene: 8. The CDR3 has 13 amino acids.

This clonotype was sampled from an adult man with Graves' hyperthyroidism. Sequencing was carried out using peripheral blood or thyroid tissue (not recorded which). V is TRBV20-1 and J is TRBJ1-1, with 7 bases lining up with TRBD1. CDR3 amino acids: CSAKGGQGAEAFF. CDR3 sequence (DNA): TGCAGTGCTAAGGGGGGGCAGGGGGCTGAAGCTTTCTTT.